One sample yielded the 27 T cell receptor beta chains listed below, sequenced in a study of blood T cell repertoires in COVID-19. Sequencing used immunoSEQ multiplex PCR; TCRdb keeps in-frame clones, though not all of them. The top ten clones hold about 2% of a sample with about 280,000 clones, roughly 86% of them seen once. The sequencing input was PBMCs or T cells enriched from blood (not recorded which). These receptors were taken from a woman aged 60-70 years who had recovered from COVID-19.

Here the CDR3 reads CASSERGGDWETQYF. CDR3 DNA: TGCGCCAGCAGTGAACGGGGGGGAGACTGGGAGACCCAGTACTTC. This chain links TRBV23-1 with TRBJ2-5, with 8 bases identical to TRBD2. TRBV23-1 is recorded as an ORF, its role being uncertain. The CDR3 covers 15 residues. The ends lost 5 bases at V and 5 bases at J; junction bases unmatched: 10.

This clone was seen just once. The V and J genes are TRBV4-1 and TRBJ1-4; tentative D call: TRBD1 (5 bases). The CDR3 spans 15 residues. CDR1 and CDR2 (germline): MGHRA, YSYEKL. V was shortened by 1 base and J by 7 bases, with 13 bases between the two germline ends. CDR3 in amino acids: CASSQGDLGGEKLFF. As DNA, the CDR3 is TGCGCCAGCAGCCAAGGGGACTTGGGAGGTGAAAAACTGTTTTTT.

This clone was observed once. The rearrangement uses TRBV9 and TRBJ2-2; TRBD2 might be the D (5 bases). The CDR3 covers 16 residues. CDR1 and CDR2 from the germline V gene are SGDLS and YYNGEE. Trimming shortened V by 4 bases and J by 1 base, and 14 bases separated the two germline ends. In DNA, the CDR3 is TGTGCCAGCAGCTATGAGGGAACGGTGAACACCGGGGAGCTGTTTTTT. Translation gives CASSYEGTVNTGELFF.

V and J are TRBV18 and TRBJ1-3; 8 positions match TRBD1. The CDR3 extends over 13 amino acids. The V gene's germline CDR1 is KGHSH and CDR2 LQKENI. V lost 3 bases to trimming and J lost 8 bases; unmatched junction nucleotides: 3. The CDR3 DNA reads TGTGCCAGCTCACCTGGACAGGGAGACACCATATATTTT. It is translated as CASSPGQGDTIYF. The full variable domain, its missing parts supplied by reference TRBV18 and TRBJ1-3, is NAGVMQNPRHLVRRRGQEARLRCSPMKGHSHVYWYRQLPEEGLKFMVYLQKENIIDESGMPKERFSAEFPKEGPSILRIQQVVRGDSAAYFCASSPGQGDTIYFGEGSWLTVV.

The J gene is TRBJ1-2, the V gene TRBV6-5, with D unresolved. V was clipped by 1 base and J by 3 bases, with 6 bases between them. CDR1 is MNHEY, CDR2 SVGAGI, per germline. The CDR3 extends over 13 amino acids. This CDR3 is CASSYLTDYGYTF. DNA of the CDR3: TGTGCCAGCAGTTACTTGACTGACTATGGCTACACCTTC.

The gene calls are TRBV29-1 and TRBJ2-7; 7 bases line up with TRBD1. Germline V lookup: CDR1 SQVTM, CDR2 ANQGSEA. V was clipped by 7 bases and J by 1 base; unmatched bases: 7. The CDR3 totals 13 residues. For the CDR3, the DNA is TGCAGCGCTGAGGGACAGACTTCCTACGAGCAGTACTTC. Residues: CSAEGQTSYEQYF.

The chain couples TRBV5-6 to TRBJ1-6, with a tentative D call TRBD1 (5 bases). This CDR3 has 15 amino acids. The germline gives CDR1 SGHDT, CDR2 YYEEEE. V shed 0 bases and J shed 4 bases, with 8 bases lying between them. Here the CDR3 reads CASSLVGVYNSPLHF. The CDR3 DNA is TGTGCCAGCAGCTTGGTAGGGGTGTATAATTCACCCCTCCACTTT. The whole variable domain, filled in from reference TRBV5-6 and TRBJ1-6, reads DAGVTQSPTHLIKTRGQQVTLRCSPKSGHDTVSWYQQALGQGPQFIFQYYEEEERQRGNFPDRFSGHQFPNYSSELNVNALLLGDSALYLCASSLVGVYNSPLHFGNGTRLTVT.

The CDR3 region is CASSQGQGMGDTQYF. The CDR3 coding sequence is TGTGCCAGCAGCCAGGGACAGGGCATGGGAGATACGCAGTATTTT. V gene TRBV7-9 combines with J gene TRBJ2-3, with 9 nucleotides matching TRBD1. The CDR3 is made up of 15 amino acids. Germline CDR1 SEHNR, CDR2 FQNEAQ (reference sequence). The V segment lost 5 bases and the J segment 5 bases; nucleotides outside the gene matches: 8. The full variable domain, rest sourced from reference TRBV7-9 and TRBJ2-3, is DTGVSQNPRHKITKRGQNVTFRCDPISEHNRLYWYRQTLGQGPEFLTYFQNEAQLEKSRLLSDRFSAERPKGSFSTLEIQRTEQGDSAMYLCASSQGQGMGDTQYFGPGTRLTVL.

This chain connects TRBV9 to TRBJ2-2, with 11 bases identical to TRBD2. Germline V gene data show CDR1 as SGDLS and CDR2 as YYNGEE. The CDR3 loop spans 18 amino acids. Trimming cost V 0 bases and J 4 bases; bases outside gene matches: 8. CDR3 coding DNA: TGTGCCAGCAGCGTAGGACTAGCGGGATTTTCGGTCACCGGGGAGCTGTTTTTT. Translating it yields CASSVGLAGFSVTGELFF.

The chain is built from TRBV29-1 and TRBJ1-2; 7 bases match TRBD1. Germline CDR1 is SQVTM and CDR2 is ANQGSEA. CDR3 size: 16 residues. V was pared by 6 bases and J by 0 bases, with 13 bases of the junction left unmatched. CDR3 protein: CSVGRQGGGTNYGYTF. The CDR3 DNA sequence: TGCAGCGTCGGCCGCCAGGGGGGCGGCACTAACTATGGCTACACCTTC.

This clone was observed a single time. The chain uses TRBV4-1 and TRBJ2-1; 7 bases are a match to TRBD2. The V gene end was trimmed by 2 bases and the J gene end by 3 bases; junction bases not matched to a gene: 13. Germline-derived CDR1 and CDR2 are MGHRA and YSYEKL. The CDR3 has 18 amino acids. The DNA for the CDR3 is TGCGCCAGCAGCCAACCGTCCGGCTTCGGCGGGGGCTACAATGAGCAGTTCTTC. Its translation is CASSQPSGFGGGYNEQFF.

The V call is TRBV9, the J call TRBJ1-6; 8 bases are shared with TRBD1. After removal of 3 bases from V and 5 bases from J, the junction contained 4 bases not matched to a gene. Germline V CDR1 and CDR2: SGDLS, YYNGEE. The CDR3 loop spans 15 amino acids. The DNA of the CDR3 is TGTGCCAGCAGCGGCCGGGACAGGCATAATTCACCCCTCCACTTT. Translated: CASSGRDRHNSPLHF. The complete variable domain, with remaining parts taken from reference TRBV9 and TRBJ1-6, reads DSGVTQTPKHLITATGQRVTLRCSPRSGDLSVYWYQQSLDQGLQFLIQYYNGEERAKGNILERFSAQQFPDLHSELNLSSLELGDSALYFCASSGRDRHNSPLHFGNGTRLTVT.

This clone was found a few times. The chain links TRBV28 to TRBJ1-5, with D possibly being TRBD1 (6 bases). CDR3 length: 16 residues. The germline V gene encodes CDR1 MDHEN and CDR2 SYDVKM. The V and J ends lost 2 bases and 2 bases respectively, with 13 bases between them. The CDR3 sequence is CASSLTLGGRNQPQHF. The CDR3 coding sequence is TGTGCCAGCAGTTTAACCCTGGGGGGGCGCAATCAGCCCCAGCATTTT.

The chain recombines TRBV6-1 with TRBJ2-1, with 7 bases identical to TRBD1. CDR3 length: 12 residues. CDR1 is MNHNS and CDR2 is SASEGT in the germline V gene. V lost 2 bases to trimming and J lost 9 bases; unmatched junction nucleotides: 1. CDR3 nucleotides: TGTGCCAGCAGTGAAACAGGGGTTGAGCAGTTCTTC. Its translation: CASSETGVEQFF.

The rearrangement joins TRBV15 to TRBJ1-1, with a weak D call TRBD1 (5 bases). The CDR3 sequence is 13 residues long. The V and J ends lost 5 bases and 1 base respectively, with 8 bases between them. Germline V gene data show CDR1 as LNHNV and CDR2 as YYDKDF (reference sequence). CDR3 in DNA: TGTGCCACCAGCCAGGACAAGAACACTGAAGCTTTCTTT. This codes for CATSQDKNTEAFF.

This chain connects TRBV19 to TRBJ1-4; the D gene is possibly TRBD1 (5 bases). Per germline, CDR1 LNHDA and CDR2 SQIVND (reference sequence). V was shortened by 8 bases and J by 0 bases, with 13 bases between the two germline ends. The CDR3 spans 15 residues. DNA for the CDR3: TGTGCCAGTTCCCCGACAGCTACAACTAATGAAAAACTGTTTTTT. Protein: CASSPTATTNEKLFF.

A word on this clone: At one boundary the junction diverges from the germline segment, which might be a read error. The rearrangement uses TRBV7-7 and TRBJ2-2; tentatively, D is TRBD2 (7 bases). The germline V gene has CDR1 SSHAT and CDR2 FNYEAQ (reference sequence). The CDR3 sequence is 16 residues long. CDR3 nucleotide sequence: TGTGCTAGCAGCCGGTCTCCGGGGGGCGAGAGCGGGGAGCTGTTTTTT. It translates to CASSRSPGGESGELFF. Using reference TRBV7-7 and TRBJ2-2 for the parts outside the CDR3, the full variable domain is GAGVSQSPRYKVTKRGQDVTLRCDPISSHATLYWYQQALGQGPEFLTYFNYEAQPDKSGLPSDRFSAERPEGSISTLTIQRTEQRDSAMYRCASSRSPGGESGELFFGEGSRLTVL.

The chain uses TRBV7-3 and TRBJ2-1, with a possible D match to TRBD2 (6 bases). Looked up from germline, CDR1 is SGHTA and CDR2 is FQGTGA. CDR3 length: 15 amino acids. V lost 4 bases to trimming and J lost 10 bases, with 20 bases between them. The CDR3 is CASSSVAAPGREQFF. The CDR3 DNA follows: TGTGCCAGCAGCTCAGTAGCGGCCCCGGGGCGGGAGCAGTTCTTC.

The chain has TRBV30 and TRBJ1-2; D gene unclear. V gave up 2 bases and J gave up 6 bases, with 13 bases separating them. Germline V gene lookup returns CDR1 GTSNPN and CDR2 SVGIG (reference sequence). CDR3 size: 13 residues. DNA of the CDR3: TGTGCCTGGAGTACCAGGCTAATTGATGGCTACACCTTC. Residues: CAWSTRLIDGYTF.

The chain employs TRBV5-4 and TRBJ2-1, with 8 bases that match TRBD2. V shed 3 bases and J 9 bases; nucleotides not matched to a gene: 14. The germline CDR1 and CDR2 sequences are SGHNT and YYREEE (reference sequence). This CDR3 comprises 16 residues. The CDR3 DNA follows: TGTGCCAGCAGCTGGGGTGGGAGCGGGAGTGGGTTTGAGCAGTTCTTC. Amino acids: CASSWGGSGSGFEQFF.

The chain joins TRBV6-5 to TRBJ1-4; 7 bases map to TRBD1. CDR1 MNHEY and CDR2 SVGAGI come from the germline V gene. The CDR3 is made up of 15 amino acids. V trimming: 5 bases; J trimming: 4 bases; junction bases outside the gene matches: 7. CDR3 loop: CASSLRQGSNEKLFF. CDR3 nucleotide sequence: TGTGCCAGCAGTCTCCGACAGGGAAGTAATGAAAAACTGTTTTTT.

V usage is TRBV9 and J usage is TRBJ1-3; D call uncertain. Germline V gene data show CDR1 as SGDLS and CDR2 as YYNGEE. V was cut by 2 bases and J by 0 bases, with 6 bases left in between. The CDR3 covers 14 residues. CDR3 coding DNA: TGTGCCAGCAGCGTCCGGAGCTCTGGAAACACCATATATTTT. Its translation is CASSVRSSGNTIYF.

This rearrangement joins TRBV11-2 to TRBJ1-2; 9 positions agree with TRBD1. CDR1 SGHAT and CDR2 FQNNGV come from the germline V gene. V lost 5 bases to trimming and J lost 8 bases; unmatched junction nucleotides: 6. The CDR3 has 13 residues. CDR3 in amino acids: CASSLSTGGGYTF. CDR3 coding DNA: TGTGCCAGCAGCCTATCGACAGGGGGAGGCTACACCTTC.

V gene TRBV11-3 combines with J gene TRBJ1-6; D is possibly TRBD1 (5 bases). V was clipped by 0 bases and J by 7 bases, with 7 bases between them. The CDR3 runs to 14 residues. Germline V gene lookup returns CDR1 SGHNT and CDR2 YENEEA. The CDR3 region is CASSLEGVNSPLHF. The CDR3 DNA sequence: TGTGCCAGCAGCTTAGAAGGGGTCAATTCACCCCTCCACTTT.

The genes are TRBV7-9 and TRBJ1-6; 7 bases line up with TRBD1. V was pared by 5 bases and J by 9 bases, with 7 bases of the junction left unmatched. The CDR3 sequence is 14 residues long. Germline CDR1 is SEHNR and CDR2 is FQNEAQ (reference sequence). CDR3 DNA: TGTGCCAGCAGCGAGACAGGGATTACTTCACCCCTCCACTTT. It specifies CASSETGITSPLHF.

This sequence joins TRBV19 and TRBJ1-2; TRBD1 is a possible D gene (5 bases). Germline CDR1 is LNHDA and CDR2 is SQIVND (reference sequence). V dropped 3 bases and J dropped 4 bases, with 15 bases sitting between them. This CDR3 contains 15 residues. This CDR3 reads CASSIAGGRIYGYTF. For the CDR3, the DNA is TGTGCCAGTAGTATCGCCGGGGGTCGGATCTATGGCTACACCTTC.

The chain employs TRBV2 and TRBJ2-6; D is possibly TRBD1 (6 bases). The CDR3 loop spans 16 amino acids. Germline V gene data show CDR1 as SNHLY and CDR2 as FYNNEI. The V and J ends lost 6 bases and 1 base respectively, with 13 bases between them. The CDR3 DNA sequence: TGTGCCAGCAGAGCCGACAGGCAGTCTGGGGCCAACGTCCTGACTTTC. The encoded protein is CASRADRQSGANVLTF. The full variable domain, completed using reference TRBV2 and TRBJ2-6, is EPEVTQTPSHQVTQMGQEVILRCVPISNHLYFYWYRQILGQKVEFLVSFYNNEISEKSEIFDDQFSVERPDGSNFTLKIRSTKLEDSAMYFCASRADRQSGANVLTFGAGSRLTVL.